Included here is one T cell receptor beta chain sequence, with context. Antigen specificity is unknown. Peripheral blood from each donor was collected in a volume of 9.5 to 10 milliliters. These data originate in a study of blood T cells in healthy people across ages. Whole-study findings and limits: TCR beta diversity tracked closely with naive T cell percentage.

This CDR3 comprises 18 residues. CDR1 and CDR2 (germline): MGHRA, YSYEKL. The V and J ends lost 3 bases and 2 bases, in that order; junction bases with no gene match: 9. Then a second PCR, running roughly 7 to 11 cycles, was carried out with a sample-barcoded 5' primer and a J-beta primer mix. Using its own MiXCR run on the 5' RACE reads, TCRdb lists one record per CDR3 protein. The profile shows 800,000 to 950,000 distinct CDR3 sequences, about 48% of them singletons. V usage is TRBV4-1 and J usage is TRBJ2-5; 13 bases align to TRBD2. This receptor was obtained from a man between 25 and 39 years old in good health. What was sequenced was blood. The CDR3 region is CASSHATGTSGVQETQYF. CDR3 sequence (DNA): TGCGCCAGCAGCCATGCGACCGGGACTAGCGGGGTACAAGAGACCCAGTACTTC.